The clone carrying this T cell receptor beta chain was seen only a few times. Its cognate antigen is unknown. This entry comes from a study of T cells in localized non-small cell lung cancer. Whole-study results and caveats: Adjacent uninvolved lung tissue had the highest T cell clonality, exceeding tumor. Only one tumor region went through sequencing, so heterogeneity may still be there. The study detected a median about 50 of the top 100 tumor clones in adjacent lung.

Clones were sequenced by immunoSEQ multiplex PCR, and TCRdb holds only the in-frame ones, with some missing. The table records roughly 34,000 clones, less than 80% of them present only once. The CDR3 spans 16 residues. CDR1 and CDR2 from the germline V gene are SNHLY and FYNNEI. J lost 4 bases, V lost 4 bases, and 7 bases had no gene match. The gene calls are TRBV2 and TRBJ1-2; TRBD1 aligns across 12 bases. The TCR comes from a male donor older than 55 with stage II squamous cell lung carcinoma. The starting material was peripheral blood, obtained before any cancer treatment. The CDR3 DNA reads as TGTGCCAGCAGTGCAGCCGGGACAGGGGGCGTCTATGGCTACACCTTC. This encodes CASSAAGTGGVYGYTF.